This T cell receptor beta chain was found in a study of blood T cell repertoires in COVID-19. Study in general: Samples representing acute and convalescent COVID-19 were sourced from the United States, Italy and Spain. Sources were T cells, B-cell-depleted T cells, or PBMCs; the material itself was cDNA or gDNA.

The table came from immunoSEQ multiplex PCR; TCRdb's copy has only in-frame clones and leaves some out. This table has about 200,000 clones, roughly 88% appearing once. CDR3 length: 13 residues. Germline values: CDR1 SGHNT, CDR2 YYREEE (reference sequence). V was cut by 5 bases and J by 2 bases, with 10 bases left in between. The sequence was collected from a man aged 25 to 40 who had recovered from COVID-19. The J gene is TRBJ2-5, the V gene TRBV5-4; a possible D gene is TRBD2 (5 bases). The specimen sequenced was peripheral blood. CDR3 protein: CASSIANQETQYF. The CDR3 nucleotides are TGTGCCAGCAGTATAGCGAATCAAGAGACCCAGTACTTC. The full variable domain, its missing parts supplied by reference TRBV5-4 and TRBJ2-5, is ETGVTQSPTHLIKTRGQQVTLRCSSQSGHNTVSWYQQALGQGPQFIFQYYREEENGRGNFPPRFSGLQFPNYSSELNVNALELDDSALYLCASSIANQETQYFGPGTRLLVL.